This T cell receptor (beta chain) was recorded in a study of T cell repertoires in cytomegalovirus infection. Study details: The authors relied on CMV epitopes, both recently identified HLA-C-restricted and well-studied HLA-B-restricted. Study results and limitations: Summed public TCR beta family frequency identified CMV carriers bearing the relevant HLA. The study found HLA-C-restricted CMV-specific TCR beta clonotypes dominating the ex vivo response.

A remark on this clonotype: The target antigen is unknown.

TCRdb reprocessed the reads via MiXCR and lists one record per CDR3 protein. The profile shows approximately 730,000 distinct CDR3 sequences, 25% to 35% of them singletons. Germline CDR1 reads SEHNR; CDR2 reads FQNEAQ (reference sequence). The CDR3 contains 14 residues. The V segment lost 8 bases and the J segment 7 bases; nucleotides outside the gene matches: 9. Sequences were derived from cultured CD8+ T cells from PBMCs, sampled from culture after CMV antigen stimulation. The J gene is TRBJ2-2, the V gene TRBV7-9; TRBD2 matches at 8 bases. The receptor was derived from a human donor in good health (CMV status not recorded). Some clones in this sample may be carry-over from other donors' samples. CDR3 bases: TGTGCCAGCGCCCGGGGGGGCGTGGACGGGGAGCTGTTTTTT. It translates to CASARGGVDGELFF.